Listed below are T cell receptor beta chains from one sample, sequenced in a study of T cell responses to AZD1222 COVID-19 vaccine. Only in-frame clones appear in the TCRdb table, and some are missing; sequencing was by immunoSEQ multiplex PCR. Of some 120,000 clones listed, about 87% are singletons. The sequencing here drew on peripheral blood, taken on day 0 of AZD1222 vaccination. The receptors were sampled from an adult in good health. The CDR3 runs from the conserved cysteine through the conserved F or W. A D gene is named only where the DNA matches it firmly. Only part of the rows carry a size: once, few, many, or a class if the clone is expanded.

.,TRBV28,.,TRBJ1-6,TGTGCCAGCAGTTTAGGGGGGGAACATAATTCACCCCTCCACTTT,CASSLGGEHNSPLHF
.,TRBV28,TRBD2,TRBJ2-7,TGTGCCAGCGAAAACCGGAAGGGGGGGACTAGCGGGAGACGAAGCGAGCAGTACTTC,CASENRKGGTSGRRSEQYF
.,TRBV6-1,.,TRBJ1-1,TGTGCCAGCAGTGATGGGATGAACACTGAAGCTTTCTTT,CASSDGMNTEAFF
.,TRBV30,.,TRBJ1-2,TGTGCCTGGGCGCAGGGATTAGCTAACTATGGCTACACCTTC,CAWAQGLANYGYTF
few,TRBV6-2/TRBV6-3,.,TRBJ1-2,TGTGCCAGCAGTTACCCAGATAGCTACACCTTC,CASSYPDSYTF
.,TRBV11-3,.,TRBJ1-3,TGTGCCAGTCAAGGACCTTCTGGAAACACCATATATTTT,CASQGPSGNTIYF
.,TRBV5-1,TRBD2,TRBJ2-3,TGCGCCAGCAGCCAACTAGCGGGGATAACAGATACGCAGTATTTT,CASSQLAGITDTQYF
.,TRBV5-1,.,TRBJ2-1,TGCGCCAGCAGCTTACCGGGACATACGGATGAGCAGTTCTTC,CASSLPGHTDEQFF
.,TRBV5-5,.,TRBJ1-1,TGTGCCAGCAGCTTAGGGCAGGGAAAACCTGAAGCTTTCTTT,CASSLGQGKPEAFF
.,TRBV28,TRBD1,TRBJ2-4,TGTGCCAGCAGTTCCCCCGACAGGGCAGGCACTCAGTACTTC,CASSSPDRAGTQYF
.,TRBV7-9,.,TRBJ1-2,TGTGCCAGCAGCTTAGGCCAGAACTATGGCTACACCTTC,CASSLGQNYGYTF
.,TRBV4-2,TRBD1,TRBJ1-2,TGTGCCAGCAGCCAAGAGGGACAGGCGACCTATGGCTACACCTTC,CASSQEGQATYGYTF
.,TRBV6-2/TRBV6-3,.,TRBJ2-3,TGTGCCAGCAGCCTAACCCACCGGTGGGCCCCAGATACGCAGTATTTT,CASSLTHRWAPDTQYF
few,TRBV3-1/TRBV3-2,TRBD2,TRBJ2-3,TGTGCCAGCAGCCCGGGGGGGGGCACAGATACGCAGTATTTT,CASSPGGGTDTQYF
.,TRBV4-2,TRBD1,TRBJ1-5,TGTGCCAGCAGCCAAGAAAACAGGGGTGATCAGCCCCAGCATTTT,CASSQENRGDQPQHF
.,TRBV19,.,TRBJ1-5,TGTGCCAGTAGTCCCAAGACCGGGGGGATGAATCAGCCCCAGCATTTT,CASSPKTGGMNQPQHF
.,TRBV15,.,TRBJ2-2,TGTGCCACCAGAAGACATTACACCGGGGAGCTGTTTTTT,CATRRHYTGELFF
.,TRBV19,TRBD1,TRBJ1-3,TGTGCCAGTAGTACCCGGGACAGGTCCCCTGGAAACACCATATATTTT,CASSTRDRSPGNTIYF
.,TRBV5-4,.,TRBJ2-5,TGTGCCAGCAGCTTGCCTAGCATTCAAGAGACCCAGTACTTC,CASSLPSIQETQYF
.,TRBV18,.,TRBJ2-5,TGTGCCAGCTCACGCTTTTTCGACTCCCTCCAAGAGACCCAGTACTTC,CASSRFFDSLQETQYF
.,TRBV27,TRBD2,TRBJ2-7,TGTGCCAGCAGGGATATTAGCGGGATGTCCTACGAGCAGTACTTC,CASRDISGMSYEQYF
few,TRBV5-4,TRBD1,TRBJ2-1,TGTGCCAGCAGTTCGGACAGGACCATGTACAATGAGCAGTTCTTC,CASSSDRTMYNEQFF
.,TRBV5-1,.,TRBJ2-2,TGCGCCAGCAGCACGAAGGCCAGGGTGAACACCGGGGAGCTGTTTTTT,CASSTKARVNTGELFF
.,TRBV6-2/TRBV6-3,.,TRBJ2-3,TGTGCCAGCAGTTACCTTCGCACAGATACGCAGTATTTT,CASSYLRTDTQYF
.,TRBV29-1,TRBD1,TRBJ2-5,TGCAGCGTGGGAAACAGGGGTGAGACCCAGTACTTC,CSVGNRGETQYF
once,TRBV20-1,.,TRBJ2-5,TGCAGTGCTAGGGGGGGTGAGACCCAGTACTTC,CSARGGETQYF
.,TRBV27,.,TRBJ2-7,TGTGCCAGCAGTTTATCGGGATGGAGGGCCTCGGGAGAGCAGTACTTC,CASSLSGWRASGEQYF
.,TRBV29-1,.,TRBJ1-2,TGCAGCGTTGACAGTAGGGGAAACAGTAACTATGGCTACACCTTC,CSVDSRGNSNYGYTF
.,TRBV24-1,.,TRBJ2-2,TGTGCCACCAGAAGTAAGCGGAGCACCGGGGAGCTGTTTTTT,CATRSKRSTGELFF
.,TRBV11-2,.,TRBJ1-5,TGTGCCAGCAGCTTAGGGGGCTTCGGGGATCAGCCCCAGCATTTT,CASSLGGFGDQPQHF
once,TRBV5-1,.,TRBJ2-2,TGCGCCAGCAGCATGGGCGGGACCAACACCGGGGAGCTGTTTTTT,CASSMGGTNTGELFF
.,TRBV5-1,.,TRBJ1-1,TGCGCCAGCAGCTTGGGTGAGGGGAACACTGAAGCTTTCTTT,CASSLGEGNTEAFF
.,TRBV10-2,.,TRBJ1-1,TGCGCCAGCAGATCCAGTGGGAGGAACACTGAAGCTTTCTTT,CASRSSGRNTEAFF
once,TRBV7-8,.,TRBJ1-1,TGTGCCAGCAGCGACCTCTCGGGACCCCTGAGCACTGAAGCTTTCTTT,CASSDLSGPLSTEAFF
.,TRBV27,.,TRBJ1-5,TGTGCCAGCAGAATGGACGGAGGACCTTATAGCAATCAGCCCCAGCATTTT,CASRMDGGPYSNQPQHF
.,TRBV12-3/TRBV12-4,.,TRBJ1-2,TGTGCCAGCAGTTTTTTGGCTGCTTATGGCTACACCTTC,CASSFLAAYGYTF
few,TRBV7-9,.,TRBJ1-1,TGTGCCAGCAGCCCCTCCCTTGAAGCTTTCTTT,CASSPSLEAFF
.,TRBV6-6,.,TRBJ2-7,TGTGCCAGCAGGACCGGGACGGACGAGCAGTACTTC,CASRTGTDEQYF
.,TRBV19,.,TRBJ1-5,TGTGCCAGCCAATATCCCTGGGGCAATCAGCCCCAGCATTTT,CASQYPWGNQPQHF
.,TRBV20-1,.,TRBJ1-1,TGCAGTGCTAGTCAGGTGAACACTGAAGCTTTCTTT,CSASQVNTEAFF
.,TRBV12-3/TRBV12-4,.,TRBJ1-6,TGTGCCAGCAGTTTTGGCCCGTCGCCCCTCCACTTT,CASSFGPSPLHF
.,TRBV11-3,.,TRBJ2-2,TGTGCCAGCAGCTTAGATTCCTGGAACACCGGGGAGCTGTTTTTT,CASSLDSWNTGELFF
.,TRBV7-7,TRBD2,TRBJ2-5,TGTGCCAGCAGCCGCAAATGGACTAGCGGGTACCAAGAGACCCAGTACTTC,CASSRKWTSGYQETQYF
.,TRBV25-1,.,TRBJ2-3,TGTGCCAGCATCCCCGGGGGCTCCGGGGATACGCAGTATTTT,CASIPGGSGDTQYF
.,TRBV12-3/TRBV12-4,.,TRBJ2-1,TGTGCCAGCAGTCCTGGGACCCAGGGTGAGCAGTTCTTC,CASSPGTQGEQFF
few,TRBV29-1,TRBD1,TRBJ1-5,TGCAGCGTTGGGACAGGGCATCAGCCCCAGCATTTT,CSVGTGHQPQHF
.,TRBV29-1,.,TRBJ2-5,TGCAGCGTTGAAAGGGGCGCGGGGACCCAGTACTTC,CSVERGAGTQYF
.,TRBV6-6,.,TRBJ2-3,TGTGCCAGCATTTGGCAATCAGGGGCCGCCACAGATACGCAGTATTTT,CASIWQSGAATDTQYF
.,TRBV7-6,.,TRBJ1-6,TGTGCCAGCAGCTTAGCTATCAGGGAACGGAGAGATAATTCACCCCTCCACTTT,CASSLAIRERRDNSPLHF
.,TRBV14,.,TRBJ2-7,TGTGCCAGCAGCCTGGGATGGTACGAGCAGTACTTC,CASSLGWYEQYF
.,TRBV7-2,.,TRBJ1-2,TGTGCCAGCAGCTTAGCGGGAGGCAGGAGCTACACCTTC,CASSLAGGRSYTF
.,TRBV5-4,TRBD2,TRBJ2-7,TGTGCCAGCAGCCGCCCGGGACTAGCGTCTTACGAGCAGTACTTC,CASSRPGLASYEQYF
once,TRBV7-6,.,TRBJ1-1,TGTGCCAGCAGCTTATTGGGACCAAGCAACACTGAAGCTTTCTTT,CASSLLGPSNTEAFF
.,TRBV19,TRBD2,TRBJ2-7,TGTGCCAGTAGTCGGAGCGGGAGAACCCCCTACGAGCAGTACTTC,CASSRSGRTPYEQYF
.,TRBV3-1/TRBV3-2,.,TRBJ1-2,TGTGCCAGCAGCCAGGGGGCCCCTGCCTACACCTTC,CASSQGAPAYTF
.,TRBV19,.,TRBJ2-1,TGTGCCAGTAGTATGGGCAGGGACGGGGGTGAGCAGTTCTTC,CASSMGRDGGEQFF
.,TRBV6-5,TRBD1,TRBJ1-2,TGTGCCAGCAGTTACTCGAACAGGGGGGACTATGGCTACACCTTC,CASSYSNRGDYGYTF